The sequence of this T cell receptor (beta chain) was determined in a study of spatial heterogeneity in lung cancer. About this clonotype: No antigen is known for it. The conserved final phenylalanine or tryptophan is absent from the CDR3, which likely points to a read error.

Notes on the study in general: Regional and ubiquitous nonsynonymous mutations were tracked by counts of regional and ubiquitous expanded TCRs, respectively. Expanded alpha and beta TCR counts within tumors tracked tumor mutation counts.

Carried by each TCR cDNA molecule was a unique molecular identifier. TCRdb itself ran the 5' RACE reads through MiXCR, one entry per CDR3 protein. The profile shows fewer than 2,000 distinct CDR3 sequences, around 13% of them singletons. Losses at the gene ends were 6 bases for V and 6 bases for J; bases not matched to a gene: 11. Germline CDR1 reads MDHEN; CDR2 reads SYDVKM. The CDR3 covers 15 residues. Time point in this sample: sample taken at primary tumor resection. The sample was lung tumor tissue, taken at surgery. The genes are TRBV28 and TRBJ1-1; TRBD1 agrees at 9 bases. This TCR was sampled from a male donor with early-stage non-small cell lung cancer. Here the CDR3 reads CASSLGTGSSPEAFL. The CDR3, as DNA: TGTGCCAGCAGCCTTGGGACAGGGTCTTCGCCTGAAGCTTTCCTT.